Listed below are T cell receptor beta chains from one sample, sequenced in a study of blood T cell repertoires in COVID-19. TCRdb's copy holds only in-frame clones and misses some; the assay was immunoSEQ multiplex PCR. The sample holds more than 300,000 clones; nearly 90% are singletons and the top ten take less than 6%. Sequences were obtained from PBMCs or T cells enriched from blood (not recorded which). The receptors shown here come from a woman under 40 who had recovered from COVID-19. CDR3s include the opening cysteine and the closing phenylalanine or tryptophan. D genes are given only for firm matches.

V gene	J gene	D gene	CDR3 protein
TRBV2	TRBJ2-3	-	CASRPSRQQLREPDTQYF
TRBV7-8	TRBJ1-2	TRBD1	CASSPRWRTGDGYTF
TRBV5-6	TRBJ2-1	TRBD2	CASSLVSGNNEQFF
TRBV23-1	TRBJ2-6	-	CASSPIGLVRSSGANVLTF
TRBV7-9	TRBJ1-6	TRBD1	CASSSGQGKNNSPLHF
TRBV6-6	TRBJ2-2	TRBD2	CASGVAGTGELFF
TRBV2	TRBJ1-2	TRBD1	CASSETGTGHGYTF
TRBV7-8	TRBJ1-5	TRBD1	CASTPGQGPSGNQPQHF
TRBV6-2/TRBV6-3	TRBJ2-1	TRBD1	CASSWTGGYNEQFF
TRBV29-1	TRBJ2-1	-	CSGGGGSSYNEQFF
TRBV7-3	TRBJ1-1	-	CASSPTGGVEAFF
TRBV6-2/TRBV6-3	TRBJ1-5	-	CASSRDWYRADQPQHF
TRBV19	TRBJ2-5	TRBD1	CASSINRGETQYF
TRBV20-1	TRBJ1-2	-	CSASSGVIYGYTF
TRBV7-2	TRBJ2-2	-	CASSRQGRLDTGELFF
TRBV5-6	TRBJ1-1	TRBD1	CASSLGSGGWNTEAFF
TRBV6-5	TRBJ1-3	-	CASSNLQGNTIYF
TRBV7-2	TRBJ1-1	-	CASSLYPGRNTEAFF
TRBV3-1/TRBV3-2	TRBJ2-3	TRBD2	CASSQDPILAGGTDTQYF
TRBV5-4	TRBJ1-2	-	CASSLGPGSGYGYTF
TRBV5-1	TRBJ2-7	TRBD2	CASQIAGGLTRDEQYF
TRBV29-1	TRBJ1-2	-	CSVDTSLGYTF
TRBV15	TRBJ1-6	-	CATSRDQRDSPLHF
TRBV7-8	TRBJ1-2	TRBD1	CASSFLPGQGENGYTF
TRBV3-1/TRBV3-2	TRBJ2-5	TRBD1	CASNSGGTGGGETQYF
TRBV29-1	TRBJ2-7	-	CSGGADYEQYF
TRBV9	TRBJ1-4	-	CASSVGGLATNEKLFF
TRBV6-4	TRBJ1-2	TRBD1	CASTPSPGTGSLTF
TRBV28	TRBJ1-1	-	CASRAGYWDTEAFF
TRBV19	TRBJ2-2	-	CASSGGTGELFF
TRBV5-7	TRBJ1-1	TRBD1	CASSGNRGGSTEAFF
TRBV2	TRBJ2-5	-	CASTRPRLVWETQYF
TRBV5-1	TRBJ1-3	-	CASSSGHSGNTIYF
TRBV9	TRBJ2-3	TRBD2	CASSPPGLAAVTDTQYF
TRBV5-1	TRBJ1-5	-	CASSLGVGGSNQPQHF
TRBV2	TRBJ2-7	-	CASRGASYEQYF
TRBV13	TRBJ2-7	TRBD2	CASSPTSGGAYEQYF
TRBV9	TRBJ2-1	-	CASSEGLAYNEQFF
TRBV15	TRBJ1-2	-	CATSRERTPNYGYTF
TRBV5-1	TRBJ1-6	-	CASSLVVDKRSPLHF
TRBV27	TRBJ2-7	-	CASSLSRGTYEQYF
TRBV3-1/TRBV3-2	TRBJ2-5	-	CASSQEGDFQETQYF
TRBV9	TRBJ2-1	-	CASSVGGLPYNEQFF
TRBV30	TRBJ2-7	-	CAWSRSYEQYF
TRBV18	TRBJ1-2	-	CASSPIPQINYGYTF
TRBV5-1	TRBJ1-3	-	CASRLEGNTIYF